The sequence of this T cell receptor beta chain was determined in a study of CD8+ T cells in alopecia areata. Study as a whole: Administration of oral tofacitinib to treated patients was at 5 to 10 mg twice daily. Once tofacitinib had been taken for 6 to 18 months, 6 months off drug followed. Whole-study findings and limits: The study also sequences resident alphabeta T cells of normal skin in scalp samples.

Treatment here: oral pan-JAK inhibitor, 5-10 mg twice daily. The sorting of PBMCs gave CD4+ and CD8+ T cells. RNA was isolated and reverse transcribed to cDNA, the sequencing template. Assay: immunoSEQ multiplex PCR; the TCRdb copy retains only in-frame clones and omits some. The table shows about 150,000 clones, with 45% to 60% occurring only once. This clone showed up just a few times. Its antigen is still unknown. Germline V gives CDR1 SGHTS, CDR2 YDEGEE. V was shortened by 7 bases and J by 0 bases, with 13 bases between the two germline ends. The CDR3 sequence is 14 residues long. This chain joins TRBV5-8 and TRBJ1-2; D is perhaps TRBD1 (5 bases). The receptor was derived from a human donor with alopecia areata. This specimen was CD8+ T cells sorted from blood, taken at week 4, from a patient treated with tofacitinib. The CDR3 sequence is CASPRRGTNYGYTF. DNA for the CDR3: TGTGCCAGCCCCCGGAGGGGAACTAACTATGGCTACACCTTC.